The rows below give T cell receptor beta chains drawn from one sample of a study of control samples from healthy donors and cancer patients. TCRdb's copy holds only in-frame clones and misses some; the assay was immunoSEQ multiplex PCR. The sample shows about 160,000 clones, about 94% of them seen only once. The sample comprised PBMCs. The source is a man aged 55 to 70 with colorectal cancer. Both conserved end residues are part of each CDR3. Fields, in order: V gene, clone size, J gene, D gene, CDR3 DNA, CDR3 protein. The D gene is left open where the match is weak. The size entry is marked missing in some rows and otherwise reads once, few, many or a size class.

TRBV7-2	.	TRBJ2-3	.	TGTGCCAGCAGCCCCTCCCTCCTGAGCACAGATACGCAGTATTTT	CASSPSLLSTDTQYF
TRBV5-5	.	TRBJ1-3	TRBD1	TGTGCCAGCAGCCTAGACAGGGGCTCTGGAAACACCATATATTTT	CASSLDRGSGNTIYF
TRBV4-3	.	TRBJ2-2	TRBD1	TGCGCCAGCAGCCAGGACAGGGGGAGAGGGGAGCTGTTTTTT	CASSQDRGRGELFF
TRBV6-2/TRBV6-3	.	TRBJ2-5	TRBD1	TGTGCCAGCAGTTACTGGACAGGGGGATTGGAGACCCAGTACTTC	CASSYWTGGLETQYF
TRBV18	.	TRBJ2-2	.	TGTGCCAGCTCACCGGAGAACACCGGGGAGCTGTTTTTT	CASSPENTGELFF
TRBV7-2	.	TRBJ2-7	TRBD2	TGTGCCAGCAGCAACCAAGCGGGGGGGTTTTACGAGCAGTACTTC	CASSNQAGGFYEQYF
TRBV6-5	.	TRBJ2-2	.	TGTGCCAGCCAGGCCCAGGGATACACCGGGGAGCTGTTTTTT	CASQAQGYTGELFF
TRBV5-4	.	TRBJ2-7	TRBD1	TGTGCCAGCAGCGATTCAGGGGGCAATCGGAACTTC	CASSDSGGNRNF
TRBV3-1/TRBV3-2	.	TRBJ1-2	.	TGTGCCAGCAGCCAAGTGGGGGGGAACTATGGCTACACCTTC	CASSQVGGNYGYTF
TRBV20-1	.	TRBJ1-1	.	TGCAGTGCTAGCCAGGGTAGAGAGGCTTTCTTT	CSASQGREAFF
TRBV3-1/TRBV3-2	.	TRBJ2-2	.	TGTGCCAGCAGCCAAGAAAGATCAGGGAACACCGGGGAGCTGTTTTTT	CASSQERSGNTGELFF
TRBV29-1	.	TRBJ1-2	.	TGCAGCTCGCTCGGGGAGCCCTATGGCTACACCTTC	CSSLGEPYGYTF
TRBV9	.	TRBJ2-1	.	TGTGCCAGCAGCGTAGACGGGGGGCCCTGGGATGAGCAGTTCTTC	CASSVDGGPWDEQFF
TRBV19	.	TRBJ2-2	.	TGTGCCAGCAGCCCGGGTCCCAGAGCCGGGGAGCTGTTTTTT	CASSPGPRAGELFF
TRBV15	once	TRBJ1-1	.	TGTGCCACCAGCCCCCGAGGGGCCACTGAAGCTTTCTTT	CATSPRGATEAFF
TRBV25-1	.	TRBJ2-5	.	TGTGCCAGCAGTGAATTAGGGGTTGAGACCCAGTACTTC	CASSELGVETQYF